This passage covers 18 T cell receptor beta chains from one sample sequenced in a study of T-cell reconstitution after alpha-beta-depleted transplantation in children. It was with unique molecular identifiers that the TCRbeta library was prepared. TCRdb re-analysed the PCR reads in MiXCR, keeping a single row per CDR3 protein. The sample holds nearly 350,000 distinct CDR3 sequences, 15% to 20% seen once. Sequenced material: PBMCs, mostly from graft donor cells, taken 360 days after TCRalphabeta/CD19-depleted stem cell transplant. The receptors stem from a male patient between 2 and 15 years old who had a stem cell transplant for acute lymphoblastic leukemia, so the T cells may come from the graft donor.

This clonotype has more than one count but fewer than ten. Here the CDR3 reads CASSQDRGIYGYTF. CDR3 in DNA: TGTGCCAGCAGCCAAGACCGGGGGATCTATGGCTACACCTTC. The chain couples TRBV4-2 to TRBJ1-2; D is perhaps TRBD1 (5 bases). Trimming removed 0 bases from V and 4 bases from J, with 9 bases in between. Germline-derived CDR1 and CDR2 are LGHNA and YNFKEQ. The CDR3 contains 14 residues.

The CDR3 protein is CSVMEAGVEKTQYF. In DNA, the CDR3 is TGCAGCGTTATGGAGGCGGGAGTTGAGAAGACCCAGTACTTC. V gene TRBV29-1 combines with J gene TRBJ2-5; 7 bases map to TRBD2. The V and J ends lost 5 bases and 6 bases, in that order; junction bases with no gene match: 12. This CDR3 is 14 amino acids long. Germline-derived CDR1 and CDR2 are SQVTM and ANQGSEA.

The chain has TRBV4-2 and TRBJ2-7, with 9 bases matching TRBD1. Germline values: CDR1 LGHNA, CDR2 YNFKEQ. This CDR3 region has 19 residues. V lost 1 base to trimming and J lost 0 bases; unmatched junction nucleotides: 13. The CDR3 loop reads CASSQVPGQGAPSSYEQYF. The CDR3 DNA sequence: TGTGCCAGCAGCCAAGTTCCGGGACAGGGAGCTCCGAGCTCCTACGAGCAGTACTTC.

This clonotype was detected many times. This chain joins TRBV5-5 and TRBJ2-3; TRBD1 aligns across 11 bases. V shed 0 bases, J shed 0 bases, and the junction held 6 bases outside the gene matches. Germline lookup yields CDR1 SGHKS and CDR2 YYEKEE (reference sequence). The CDR3 loop spans 18 amino acids. The CDR3 coding sequence is TGTGCCAGCAGCTTGGGGATGGGACAGGGGGTTAGCACAGATACGCAGTATTTT. Translated: CASSLGMGQGVSTDTQYF. Full variable domain (rest looked up from reference TRBV5-5 and TRBJ2-3): DAGVTQSPTHLIKTRGQQVTLRCSPISGHKSVSWYQQVLGQGPQFIFQYYEKEERGRGNFPDRFSARQFPNYSSELNVNALLLGDSALYLCASSLGMGQGVSTDTQYFGPGTRLTVL.

This clonotype was recorded a few times. J is TRBJ1-1 and V is TRBV12-1. TRBV12-1 is marked as a pseudogene. CDR3 size: 13 residues. The CDR3 loop is CASRRDRNTEAFF. The CDR3 bases are TGTGCCAGCAGGCGGGACAGGAACACTGAAGCTTTCTTT.

This chain uses TRBV11-1 with TRBJ2-5, with 8 bases that match TRBD2. Trimming removed 5 bases from V and 2 bases from J; junction bases left unmatched: 10. Germline lookup yields CDR1 SGHAT and CDR2 FQDESV (reference sequence). The CDR3 runs 16 residues. The CDR3 protein is CASSNLGGRRQETQYF. Written as DNA, the CDR3 is TGTGCCAGCAGCAACCTCGGCGGGAGGAGGCAAGAGACCCAGTACTTC.

The table lists this clonotype with many counts. This CDR3 is CASSLAGRSTDTQYF. The CDR3, as DNA: TGTGCCAGCAGTTTAGCCGGGAGGAGCACAGATACGCAGTATTTT. The rearrangement links TRBV12-3 or TRBV12-4 to TRBJ2-3; 7 bases map to TRBD2. The CDR3 covers 15 residues. V lost 0 bases and J lost 0; bases outside the gene matches: 0.

The chain employs TRBV30 and TRBJ2-3; D uncertain. This CDR3 contains 13 residues. Trimming pared 3 bases from V and 2 bases from J, leaving 9 bases between. Germline V lookup: CDR1 GTSNPN, CDR2 SVGIG (reference sequence). Written as DNA, the CDR3 is TGTGCCTGGAGCCGCGCCTTCACAGATACGCAGTATTTT. Protein sequence: CAWSRAFTDTQYF.

This clonotype was found a few times. This chain connects TRBV4-1 to TRBJ1-2; D possibly corresponds to TRBD1 (6 bases). This CDR3 region has 15 residues. Germline V gene lookup returns CDR1 MGHRA and CDR2 YSYEKL. The V end lost 0 bases, the J end lost 2 bases, and 10 bases lay between the germline ends. CDR3 residues: CASSQDRRGNYGYTF. The CDR3 DNA is TGCGCCAGCAGCCAAGATAGGAGGGGGAACTATGGCTACACCTTC.

The chain links TRBV28 to TRBJ2-2; D is perhaps TRBD1 or TRBD2 (7 bases each). V gave up 3 bases and J gave up 1 base, with 12 bases separating them. Germline V lookup: CDR1 MDHEN, CDR2 SYDVKM. The CDR3 consists of 16 residues. The DNA for the CDR3 is TGTGCCAGCAGTTTGACAGGGAGGGTGAACACCGGGGAGCTGTTTTTT. Encoded protein: CASSLTGRVNTGELFF.

This clonotype was observed a few times. V usage is TRBV20-1 and J usage is TRBJ2-1; 9 bases align to TRBD2. Germline CDR1 is DFQATT and CDR2 is SNEGSKA (reference sequence). CDR3 size: 16 residues. J gave up 3 bases and V 0 bases, and 6 bases lay outside the gene matches. CDR3 DNA sequence: TGCAGTGCTAGAGAGGCGAAAGCGGGAGGCTACAATGAGCAGTTCTTC. This encodes CSAREAKAGGYNEQFF.

The J gene is TRBJ1-5, the V gene TRBV6-5, with a weak D call TRBD1 (5 bases). CDR3 length: 14 residues. V lost 0 bases, J lost 6 bases, and 9 bases lay in between. Looked up from germline, CDR1 is MNHEY and CDR2 is SVGAGI. In DNA, the CDR3 is TGTGCCAGCAGTTACTCCGGGGGGTCTCAGCCCCAGCATTTT. Protein: CASSYSGGSQPQHF.

This clonotype was recorded a few times. The rearrangement links TRBV27 to TRBJ1-2; D is possibly TRBD1 (6 bases). Germline V lookup: CDR1 MNHEY, CDR2 SMNVEV (reference sequence). The V gene lost 5 bases and the J gene lost 0 bases, with 13 bases spanning the gap. This CDR3 has 15 residues. CDR3 DNA: TGTGCCAGCAGTGTAACAGGGTTAGCTAACTATGGCTACACCTTC. It codes for CASSVTGLANYGYTF.

This clonotype was observed a handful of times. The chain combines TRBV24-1 with TRBJ1-1, with D uncertain. The CDR3 spans 14 residues. Trimming pared 1 base from V and 4 bases from J, leaving 9 bases between. Germline V CDR1 and CDR2: KGHDR, SFDVKD. The CDR3 region is CATSDFRGITEAFF. The CDR3 nucleotides read TGTGCCACCAGTGATTTCCGGGGAATCACTGAAGCTTTCTTT.

This clonotype was counted between two and nine times. The rearrangement uses TRBV2 and TRBJ2-3, with no clear D. Germline V CDR1 and CDR2: SNHLY, FYNNEI. The ends were cut back, 4 bases at V and 6 bases at J, with 11 bases in the middle. The CDR3 consists of 13 residues. The CDR3 nucleotides are TGTGCCAGCAGTGGGATGCCCTGGGATACGCAGTATTTT. As protein: CASSGMPWDTQYF.

This clonotype was observed once. The V call is TRBV6-5, the J call TRBJ2-1; 9 positions match TRBD2. The CDR3 loop spans 16 amino acids. The germline V gene encodes CDR1 MNHEY and CDR2 SVGAGI. The ends lost 4 bases at V and 2 bases at J; junction bases unmatched: 6. The DNA of the CDR3 is TGTGCCAGCAGTTGGGGCGGGAGGGCCCCCTACAATGAGCAGTTCTTC. It specifies CASSWGGRAPYNEQFF.

There are many counts of this clonotype. The J gene is TRBJ2-7, the V gene TRBV11-2; D is uncertain. V was cut by 1 base and J by 3 bases, with 4 bases left in between. The CDR3 has 12 amino acids. Germline V gives CDR1 SGHAT, CDR2 FQNNGV. The DNA for the CDR3 is TGTGCCAGCAGCTTAGGCTTCTACGAGCAGTACTTC. It translates to CASSLGFYEQYF.

This chain uses TRBV6-2 or TRBV6-3 with TRBJ2-7, with 7 bases that match TRBD2. The CDR3 is made up of 16 amino acids. J lost 3 bases, V lost 3 bases, and 11 bases had no gene match. CDR1 and CDR2 (germline): MNHEY, SVGEGT. The chain's CDR3 is CASSYFRLADYYEQYF. The CDR3 region has the DNA TGTGCCAGCAGTTATTTTAGGCTAGCGGACTACTACGAGCAGTACTTC.